Detailed here is one T cell receptor (beta chain). This specimen comes from a study of blood T cells in healthy people across ages. Alongside a J-beta primer mix, a sample-barcoded 5' primer served in a second PCR lasting about 7 to 12 cycles. TCRdb re-called the 5' RACE reads with MiXCR, one entry per CDR3 protein. The table records about 930,000 distinct CDR3 sequences, roughly 29% of them present only once. With 5 bases clipped from V and 5 bases from J, the junction kept 9 bases outside the gene matches. Germline CDR1 is KGHSH and CDR2 is LQKENI. The CDR3 is 15 residues long. This sample also appeared in a second study, on T cells of mothers and their children. That investigation notes: Normalized overlap was always slightly, never significantly, higher in related than unrelated mother-child pairs.

The V call is TRBV18, the J call TRBJ2-5, with 9 bases that match TRBD1. The sample was blood. This TCR came from a woman in her forties in good health. CDR3 DNA: TGTGCCAGCTCAACAGGGGGCCTCGCGTTGGAGACCCAGTACTTC. Translation gives CASSTGGLALETQYF.